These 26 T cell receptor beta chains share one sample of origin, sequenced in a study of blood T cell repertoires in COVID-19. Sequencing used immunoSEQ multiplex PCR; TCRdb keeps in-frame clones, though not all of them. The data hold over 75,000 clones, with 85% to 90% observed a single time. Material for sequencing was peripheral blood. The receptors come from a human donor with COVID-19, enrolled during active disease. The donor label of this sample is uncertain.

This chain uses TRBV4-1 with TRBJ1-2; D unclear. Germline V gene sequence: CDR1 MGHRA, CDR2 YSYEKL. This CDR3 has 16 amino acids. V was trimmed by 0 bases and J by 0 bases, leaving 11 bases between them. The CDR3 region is CASSQEPGLANYGYTF. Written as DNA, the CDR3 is TGCGCCAGCAGCCAAGAACCGGGGTTAGCTAACTATGGCTACACCTTC.

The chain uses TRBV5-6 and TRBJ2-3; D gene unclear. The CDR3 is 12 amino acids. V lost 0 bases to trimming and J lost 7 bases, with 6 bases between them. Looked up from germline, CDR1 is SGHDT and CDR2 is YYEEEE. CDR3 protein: CASSLDSHTQYF. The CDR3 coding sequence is TGTGCCAGCAGCTTGGACTCACATACGCAGTATTTT.

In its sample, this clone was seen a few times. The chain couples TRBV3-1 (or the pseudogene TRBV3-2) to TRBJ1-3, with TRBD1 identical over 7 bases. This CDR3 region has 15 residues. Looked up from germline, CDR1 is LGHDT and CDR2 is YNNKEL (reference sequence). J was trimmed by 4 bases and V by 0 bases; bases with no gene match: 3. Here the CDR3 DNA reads TGTGCCAGCAGCCAAGATCAGGACAGGGGAAACACCATATATTTT. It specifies CASSQDQDRGNTIYF.

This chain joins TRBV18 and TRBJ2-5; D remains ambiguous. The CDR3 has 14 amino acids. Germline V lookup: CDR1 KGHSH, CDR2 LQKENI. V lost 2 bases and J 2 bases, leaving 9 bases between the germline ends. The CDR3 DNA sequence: TGTGCCAGCTCACCAACACCCAGACAAGAGACCCAGTACTTC. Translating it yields CASSPTPRQETQYF.

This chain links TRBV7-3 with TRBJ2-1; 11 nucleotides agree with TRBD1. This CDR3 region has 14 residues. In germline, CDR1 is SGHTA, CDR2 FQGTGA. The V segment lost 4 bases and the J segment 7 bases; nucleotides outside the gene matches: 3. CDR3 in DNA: TGTGCCAGCAGCTACGGACAGGGGGCGAATGAGCAGTTCTTC. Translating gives CASSYGQGANEQFF.

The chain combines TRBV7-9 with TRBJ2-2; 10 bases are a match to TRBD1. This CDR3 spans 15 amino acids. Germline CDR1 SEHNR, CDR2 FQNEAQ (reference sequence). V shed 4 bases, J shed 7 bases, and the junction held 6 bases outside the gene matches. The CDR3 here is CASSYQTGGGGELFF. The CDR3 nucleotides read TGTGCCAGCAGCTACCAGACAGGGGGCGGCGGGGAGCTGTTTTTT.

The CDR3 is CASSESIGEAGGYTF. The CDR3 nucleotides read TGCGCCAGCAGTGAGTCGATAGGGGAAGCGGGAGGCTACACCTTC. J is TRBJ1-2 and V is TRBV10-2; D might be TRBD1 (5 bases). Trimming stripped 0 bases from V and 8 bases from J, with 16 bases between. Germline CDR1 WSHSY, CDR2 SAAADI. The CDR3 is 15 amino acids.

CDR3 in DNA: TGCGCCAGCAGCCCCGGTCGGCTTAAAGGCCGGGGGACTGAAGCTTTCTTT. It encodes CASSPGRLKGRGTEAFF. The chain employs TRBV5-1 and TRBJ1-1; D is possibly TRBD1 (5 bases). The CDR3 length is 17 residues. CDR1 and CDR2 (germline): SGHRS, YFSETQ. V lost 4 bases and J lost 5, with 24 bases in between.

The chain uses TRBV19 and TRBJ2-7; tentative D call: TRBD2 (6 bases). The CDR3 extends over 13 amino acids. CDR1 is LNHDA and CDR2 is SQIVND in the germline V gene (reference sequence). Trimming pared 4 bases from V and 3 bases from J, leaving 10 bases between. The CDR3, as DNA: TGTGCCAGTAGTACTAGCGAGTTCTACGAGCAGTACTTC. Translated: CASSTSEFYEQYF.

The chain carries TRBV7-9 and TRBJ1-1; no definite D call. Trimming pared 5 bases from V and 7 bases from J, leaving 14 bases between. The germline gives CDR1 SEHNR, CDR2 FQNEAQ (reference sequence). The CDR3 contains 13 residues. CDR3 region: CASSALSGGEAFF. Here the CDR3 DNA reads TGTGCCAGCAGCGCCCTGAGCGGCGGTGAAGCTTTCTTT.

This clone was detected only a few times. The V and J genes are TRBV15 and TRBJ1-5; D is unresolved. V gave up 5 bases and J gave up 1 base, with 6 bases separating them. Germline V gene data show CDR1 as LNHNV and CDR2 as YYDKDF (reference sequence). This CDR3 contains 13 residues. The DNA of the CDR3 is TGTGCCACCAGCGCCCGGAGCAATCAGCCCCAGCATTTT. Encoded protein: CATSARSNQPQHF.

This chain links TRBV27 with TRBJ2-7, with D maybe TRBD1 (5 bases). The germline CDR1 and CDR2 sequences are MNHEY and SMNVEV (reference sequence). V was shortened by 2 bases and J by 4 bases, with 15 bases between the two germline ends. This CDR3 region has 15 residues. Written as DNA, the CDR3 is TGTGCCAGCAGTTTAAAAATCTCCAGGGTTTACGAGCAGTACTTC. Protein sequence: CASSLKISRVYEQYF.

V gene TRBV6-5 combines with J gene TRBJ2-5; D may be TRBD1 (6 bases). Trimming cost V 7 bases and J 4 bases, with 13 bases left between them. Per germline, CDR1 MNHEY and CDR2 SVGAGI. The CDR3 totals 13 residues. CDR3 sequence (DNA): TGTGCCAGCAACAGGGCTAGGCTAGAGACCCAGTACTTC. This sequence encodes CASNRARLETQYF.

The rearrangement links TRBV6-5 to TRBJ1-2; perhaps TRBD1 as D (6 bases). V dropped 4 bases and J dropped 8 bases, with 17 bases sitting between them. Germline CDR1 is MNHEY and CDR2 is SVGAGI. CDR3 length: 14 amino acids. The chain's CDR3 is CASSSVPTGRGYTF. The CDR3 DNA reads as TGTGCCAGCAGTTCGGTGCCGACAGGACGGGGCTACACCTTC.

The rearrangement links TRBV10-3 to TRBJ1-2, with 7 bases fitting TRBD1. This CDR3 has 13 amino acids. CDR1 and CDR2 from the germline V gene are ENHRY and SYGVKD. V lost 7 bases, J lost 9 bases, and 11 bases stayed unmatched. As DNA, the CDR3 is TGTGCCATCACTCAACAGACAGGGAAGCGCTACACCTTC. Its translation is CAITQQTGKRYTF.

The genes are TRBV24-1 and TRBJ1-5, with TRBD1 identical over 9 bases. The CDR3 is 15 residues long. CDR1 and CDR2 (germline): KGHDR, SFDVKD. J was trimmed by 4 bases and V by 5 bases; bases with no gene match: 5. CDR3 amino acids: CATSVAGTGNQPQHF. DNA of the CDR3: TGTGCCACCAGTGTCGCCGGGACAGGGAATCAGCCCCAGCATTTT.

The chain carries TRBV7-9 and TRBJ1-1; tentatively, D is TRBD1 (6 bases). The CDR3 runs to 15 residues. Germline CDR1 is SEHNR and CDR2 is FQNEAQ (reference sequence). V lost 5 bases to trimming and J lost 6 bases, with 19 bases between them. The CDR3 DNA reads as TGTGCCAGCAGCCGGAGCGGCAGGGGTAACGCTGAAGCTTTCTTT. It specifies CASSRSGRGNAEAFF. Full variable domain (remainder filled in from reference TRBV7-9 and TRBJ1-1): DTGVSQNPRHKITKRGQNVTFRCDPISEHNRLYWYRQTLGQGPEFLTYFQNEAQLEKSRLLSDRFSAERPKGSFSTLEIQRTEQGDSAMYLCASSRSGRGNAEAFFGQGTRLTVV.

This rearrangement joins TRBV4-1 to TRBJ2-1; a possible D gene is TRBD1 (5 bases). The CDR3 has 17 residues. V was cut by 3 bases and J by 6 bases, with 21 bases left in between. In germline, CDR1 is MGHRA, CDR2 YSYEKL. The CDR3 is CASSQAHFLGPRNEQFF. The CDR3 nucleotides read TGCGCCAGCAGCCAGGCTCATTTCTTGGGGCCTCGCAATGAGCAGTTCTTC.

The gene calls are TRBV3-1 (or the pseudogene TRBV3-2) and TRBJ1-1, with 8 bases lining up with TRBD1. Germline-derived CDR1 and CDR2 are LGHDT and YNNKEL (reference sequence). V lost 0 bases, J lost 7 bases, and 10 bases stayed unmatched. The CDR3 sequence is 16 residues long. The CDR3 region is CASSQDGDDRGIEAFF. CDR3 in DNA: TGTGCCAGCAGCCAAGATGGGGACGACAGGGGAATTGAAGCTTTCTTT.

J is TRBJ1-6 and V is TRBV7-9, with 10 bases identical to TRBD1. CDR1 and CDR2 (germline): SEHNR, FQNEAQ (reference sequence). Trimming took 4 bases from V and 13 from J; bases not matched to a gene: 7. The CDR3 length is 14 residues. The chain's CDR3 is CASSWDRGNFPLHF. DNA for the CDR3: TGTGCCAGCAGCTGGGACAGGGGTAATTTCCCCCTCCACTTT.

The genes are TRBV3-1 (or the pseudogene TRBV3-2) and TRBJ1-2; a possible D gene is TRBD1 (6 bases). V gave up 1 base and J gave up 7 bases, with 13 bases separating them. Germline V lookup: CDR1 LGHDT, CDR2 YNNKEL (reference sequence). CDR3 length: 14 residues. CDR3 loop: CASSQGQAVRGYTF. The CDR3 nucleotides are TGTGCCAGCAGCCAAGGACAGGCCGTCCGTGGCTACACCTTC.

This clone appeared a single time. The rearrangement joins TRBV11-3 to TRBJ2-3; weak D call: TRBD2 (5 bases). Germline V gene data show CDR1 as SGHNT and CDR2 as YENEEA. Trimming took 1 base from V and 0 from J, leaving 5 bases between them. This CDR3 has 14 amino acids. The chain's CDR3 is CASSLGTSTDTQYF. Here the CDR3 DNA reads TGTGCCAGCAGCTTAGGGACTAGCACAGATACGCAGTATTTT.

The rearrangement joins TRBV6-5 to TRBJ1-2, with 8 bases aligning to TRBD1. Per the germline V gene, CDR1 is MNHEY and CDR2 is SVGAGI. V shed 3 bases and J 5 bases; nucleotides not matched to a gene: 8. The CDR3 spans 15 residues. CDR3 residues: CASSYNRGMRYGYTF. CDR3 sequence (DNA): TGTGCCAGCAGTTATAACAGGGGGATGAGGTATGGCTACACCTTC.

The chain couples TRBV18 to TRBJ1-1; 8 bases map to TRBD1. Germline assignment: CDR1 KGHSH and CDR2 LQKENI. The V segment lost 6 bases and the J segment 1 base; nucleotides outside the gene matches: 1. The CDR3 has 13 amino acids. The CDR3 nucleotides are TGTGCCAGCTCCGGACAGGGGAACACTGAAGCTTTCTTT. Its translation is CASSGQGNTEAFF.

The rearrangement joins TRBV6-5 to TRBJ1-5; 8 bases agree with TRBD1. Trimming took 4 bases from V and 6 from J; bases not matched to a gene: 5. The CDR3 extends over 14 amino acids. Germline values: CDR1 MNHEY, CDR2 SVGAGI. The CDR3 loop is CASSFDRGIQPQHF. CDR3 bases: TGTGCCAGCAGTTTCGACAGGGGTATTCAGCCCCAGCATTTT.

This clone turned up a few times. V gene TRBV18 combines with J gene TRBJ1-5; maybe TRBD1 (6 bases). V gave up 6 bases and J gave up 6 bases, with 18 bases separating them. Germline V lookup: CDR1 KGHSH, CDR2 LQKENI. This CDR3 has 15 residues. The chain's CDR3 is CASSPGPGHFQPQHF. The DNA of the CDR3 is TGTGCCAGCTCTCCCGGACCGGGACACTTTCAGCCCCAGCATTTT.